This TCR beta chain was captured in a study of blood T cell repertoires in COVID-19 (dated by TCRdb to between 2020 and 2021). Study-level background: Samples from collaborators originated in the United States, Italy and Spain and spanned both the acute and convalescent phases of COVID-19. Nearly every sample came with metadata listing a de-identified subject ID, COVID-19 status, age in years and sex. A freely available public database, intended as a resource for researchers studying the immune response to SARS-CoV-2, is where the repertoires were released. HLA class I and class II types, where available, came from metadata supplied by the sample provider rather than from assay-based typing. Samples were obtained from the ongoing ImmuneRACE study (first 160 participants) and from some 1,200 subjects provided by 6 global collaborators. Deeply sampled blood TCRbeta repertoires from subjects exposed to, actively infected with, or recovered from COVID-19 were included in the dataset. The prospective study material was composed of cDNA or gDNA derived from T cells, B-cell-depleted T cells, or PBMCs. Points the paper makes about the study in general: How much clinical and demographic metadata was included differed by source and by participant, and the metadata was provided uncurated.

The germline V gene specifies MGHRA as CDR1 and YSYEKL as CDR2. From cysteine to phenylalanine, the CDR3 is 13 amino acids long. Just CDR3 DNA is preserved here, 39 bases in frame from base 1. A distance of 10 bases separates the germline ends of V and J, which lose 1 base and 6 bases respectively. This clone has only a few counts. Its antigen remains unidentified. No base-level quality is on record; no much larger clone is a single base apart. The collaborating institutions used their own protocols to collect whole blood in K2EDTA tubes. For TCRbeta analysis, collaborators shipped samples in one of three forms: frozen whole blood, isolated PBMCs, or DNA extracted from either of those sample types. TCRbeta CDR3 regions were amplified from genomic DNA by means of the immunoSEQ Assay, a bias-controlled multiplex PCR. The paper's processing steps were these. Within the assay, amplification of reference gene primers was used to estimate how many nucleated cells each sample contained. Sequence reads were collapsed and filtered to measure the absolute abundance of every unique TCRbeta CDR3 rearrangement. For each sample, productive Simpson clonality was calculated by taking the square root of Simpson's diversity index across productive rearrangements. TCRdb holds this immuneACCESS table with in-frame rearrangements only. Some clones are missing; in checked studies, unresolved V genes explain under half, and the rest has no known cause. The DNA was the basis for D and trimming; V, J and clone size are from that table. The sample yields roughly 91,000 clones; around 80% were counted once. 1.2% of the sample lies in the top ten.

The sample consisted of peripheral blood. The chain was built from TRBV4-1 and TRBJ2-7; the D segment cannot be called with confidence. The sequence derives from a woman of 80 years or more with acute or convalescent COVID-19. CDR3 reads: CASSQVLTFEQYF. The DNA sequence follows: TGCGCCAGCAGCCAAGTCCTAACCTTCGAGCAGTACTTC.